This T cell receptor (beta chain) was sequenced for a study of shared clonotypes between healthy human individuals. TCRdb's table, derived via immunoSEQ multiplex PCR, lists solely in-frame clones and lacks some. This table holds some 380,000 clones, 90% to 97% found once. This CDR3 comprises 14 residues. Looked up from germline, CDR1 is MDHEN and CDR2 is SYDVKM. With 7 bases removed from V and 6 bases from J, the gap between germline ends came to 16 bases. Healthy HIV-negative adults without recent acute infections or vaccinations served as donors. The chain combines TRBV28 with TRBJ1-3; D remains ambiguous. The sample taken for sequencing was memory CD8+ T cells sorted from blood. Subset specified: CD45RO+ cells pooled with CCR7-negative TemRA cells. This sequence originates from a man in his thirties or forties in good health. The CDR3 protein is CASTLPRVANTIYF. In nucleotides, the CDR3 is TGTGCCAGCACCCTACCTAGGGTGGCAAACACCATATATTTT. Drawing the rest from reference TRBV28 and TRBJ1-3, the complete variable domain is DVKVTQSSRYLVKRTGEKVFLECVQDMDHENMFWYRQDPGLGLRLIYFSYDVKMKEKGDIPEGYSVSREKKERFSLILESASTNQTSMYLCASTLPRVANTIYFGEGSWLTVV.